A single sample is the source of the 11 T cell receptor beta chains below, sequenced in a study of CD8+ T cells in alopecia areata. In each case, RNA was isolated and then reverse transcribed into cDNA as the sequencing template. Only in-frame clones appear in the TCRdb table, and some are missing; sequencing was by immunoSEQ multiplex PCR. This sample has 90,000 to 130,000 clones; approximately 59% occur once, and the top ten carry around 20%. Sequencing used CD8+ T cells sorted from blood. The origin of the receptors is a human donor in good health.

This chain connects TRBV15 to TRBJ2-3; 11 bases line up with TRBD2. From germline, CDR1 is LNHNV and CDR2 YYDKDF (reference sequence). The CDR3 has 16 amino acids. The V segment lost 3 bases and the J segment 6 bases; nucleotides outside the gene matches: 8. CDR3 coding DNA: TGTGCCACCAGCAGTGCCGGGACTAGCGGCGGCGATACGCAGTATTTT. It yields the protein CATSSAGTSGGDTQYF.

The V call is TRBV29-1, the J call TRBJ1-1; no firm D call. V lost 4 bases, J lost 0 bases, and 9 bases lay in between. Germline CDR1 and CDR2: SQVTM and ANQGSEA. This CDR3 has 13 residues. The CDR3: CSVGGQMNTEAFF. As DNA, the CDR3 is TGCAGCGTTGGAGGTCAGATGAACACTGAAGCTTTCTTT.

The chain is built from TRBV13 and TRBJ2-1; weak D call: TRBD2 (6 bases). The germline V gene encodes CDR1 PRHDT and CDR2 FYEKMQ (reference sequence). V dropped 2 bases and J dropped 5 bases, with 13 bases sitting between them. This CDR3 comprises 15 residues. The CDR3 region is CASSLNGREDNEQFF. The CDR3 nucleotides read TGTGCCAGCAGCTTAAACGGCAGGGAGGACAATGAGCAGTTCTTC.

The genes are TRBV7-2 and TRBJ2-3, with 12 bases that match TRBD2. Germline V gene lookup returns CDR1 SGHTA and CDR2 FQGNSA. The V segment lost 0 bases and the J segment 4 bases; nucleotides outside the gene matches: 8. This CDR3 is built from 18 residues. The CDR3 is CASSLAYRLAGGSDTQYF. The CDR3 DNA reads TGTGCCAGCAGCTTAGCGTACCGCCTAGCGGGGGGGTCAGATACGCAGTATTTT.

The chain links TRBV7-2 to TRBJ2-7; a possible D gene is TRBD2 (6 bases). Germline lookup yields CDR1 SGHTA and CDR2 FQGNSA. The CDR3 has 17 residues. V lost 1 base and J 3 bases, leaving 19 bases between the germline ends. For the CDR3, the DNA is TGTGCCAGCAGCTTAGTGCCAGCGGGTCCGAGGGGCTACGAGCAGTACTTC. Translated, it gives CASSLVPAGPRGYEQYF.

The chain employs TRBV6-5 and TRBJ1-1, with 7 bases identical to TRBD1. CDR3 size: 13 residues. V was pared by 3 bases and J by 10 bases, with 8 bases of the junction left unmatched. Germline CDR1 and CDR2: MNHEY and SVGAGI. The CDR3 sequence is CASSYGQGGRAFF. For the CDR3, the DNA is TGTGCCAGCAGTTATGGTCAGGGGGGAAGAGCTTTCTTT.

This clone was seen a few times. The rearrangement links TRBV7-9 to TRBJ2-7; D gene uncertain. The CDR3 runs 15 residues. Trimming stripped 6 bases from V and 0 bases from J, with 15 bases between. Germline CDR1 and CDR2: SEHNR and FQNEAQ (reference sequence). Here the CDR3 reads CASRGNGRSSYEQYF. The CDR3 coding sequence is TGTGCCAGCAGGGGGAACGGAAGGAGCTCCTACGAGCAGTACTTC.

Only a few counts were recorded for this clone. V gene TRBV5-1 combines with J gene TRBJ2-3; 10 bases are a match to TRBD2. CDR1 is SGHRS, CDR2 YFSETQ, per germline. The CDR3 sequence is 17 residues long. V lost 0 bases and J lost 2; bases outside the gene matches: 6. CDR3 region: CASSLAVAGGPTDTQYF. The CDR3 nucleotides are TGCGCCAGCAGCTTGGCCGTAGCGGGGGGCCCCACAGATACGCAGTATTTT.

The chain couples TRBV6-1 to TRBJ1-5, with no clear D. Deletions cut 4 bases from V and 1 base from J, with 11 bases between. The germline CDR1 and CDR2 sequences are MNHNS and SASEGT. The CDR3 totals 15 residues. CDR3 bases: TGTGCCAGCAGTGGGGGTTGGCTGAGCAATCAGCCCCAGCATTTT. This translates into CASSGGWLSNQPQHF.

V is TRBV27 and J is TRBJ1-1; D is perhaps TRBD1 (6 bases). CDR1 is MNHEY, CDR2 SMNVEV, per germline (reference sequence). The length of the CDR3 is 14 residues. The V end lost 5 bases, the J end lost 8 bases, and 18 bases lay between the germline ends. The CDR3 sequence: CASSTGGGGVEAFF. The CDR3 nucleotides are TGTGCCAGCAGTACCGGAGGGGGGGGAGTAGAAGCTTTCTTT.

CDR3 in DNA: TGCGCCAGCAGCCAAGATATGGACGAGCAGTACTTC. It is translated as CASSQDMDEQYF. The gene calls are TRBV4-1 and TRBJ2-7, with D unresolved. Germline V gives CDR1 MGHRA, CDR2 YSYEKL. The CDR3 is 12 amino acids. V lost 0 bases to trimming and J lost 5 bases, with 5 bases between them.